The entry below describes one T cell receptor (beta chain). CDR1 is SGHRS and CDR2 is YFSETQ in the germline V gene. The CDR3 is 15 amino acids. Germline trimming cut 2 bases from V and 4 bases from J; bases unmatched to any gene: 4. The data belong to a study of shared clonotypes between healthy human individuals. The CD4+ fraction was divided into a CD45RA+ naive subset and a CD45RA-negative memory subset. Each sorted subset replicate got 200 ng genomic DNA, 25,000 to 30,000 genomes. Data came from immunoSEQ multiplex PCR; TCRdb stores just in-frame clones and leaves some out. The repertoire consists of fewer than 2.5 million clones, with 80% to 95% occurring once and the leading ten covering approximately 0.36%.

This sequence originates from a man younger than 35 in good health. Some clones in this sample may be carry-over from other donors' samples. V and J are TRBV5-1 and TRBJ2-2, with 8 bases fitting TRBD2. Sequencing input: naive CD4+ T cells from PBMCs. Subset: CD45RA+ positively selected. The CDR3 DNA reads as TGCGCCAGCAGCTTTATAGCGGGATCCACCGGGGAGCTGTTTTTT. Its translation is CASSFIAGSTGELFF. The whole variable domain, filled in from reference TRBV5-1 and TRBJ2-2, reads KAGVTQTPRYLIKTRGQQVTLSCSPISGHRSVSWYQQTPGQGLQFLFEYFSETQRNKGNFPGRFSGRQFSNSRSEMNVSTLELGDSALYLCASSFIAGSTGELFFGEGSRLTVL.